These T cell receptor beta chains were read from a single sample in a study of cytomegalovirus exposure and HLA in healthy donors. Some clones are missing from TCRdb's copy, which holds only in-frame ones; the method was immunoSEQ multiplex PCR. The table lists roughly 220,000 clones, roughly four fifths of them singletons, with 2.7% in the top ten. Sequenced input: PBMCs. The receptor set was obtained from a woman aged 40 to 50 in good health and CMV-seronegative. Each CDR3 is given with its conserved first and last residue. D genes are given only for firm matches. Clone size is given for some rows only: seen once, a few or many times, or a class if the clone is expanded.

v_gene: TRBV29-1; j_gene: TRBJ1-1; abundance: -; d_gene: TRBD1; CDR3nt: TGCAGCGGTACAAGGGGGCAAATCGCTGAAGCTTTCTTT; CDR3aa: CSGTRGQIAEAFF
v_gene: TRBV9; j_gene: TRBJ2-2; abundance: once; d_gene: TRBD2; CDR3nt: TGTGCCAGCAGCGAGGGACTAGCGGAGAACACCGGGGAGCTGTTTTTT; CDR3aa: CASSEGLAENTGELFF
v_gene: TRBV6-6; j_gene: TRBJ2-3; abundance: -; d_gene: TRBD1; CDR3nt: TGTGCCAGCAGTTACTCGGACAGGCTCACAGATACGCAGTATTTT; CDR3aa: CASSYSDRLTDTQYF
v_gene: TRBV11-2; j_gene: TRBJ2-1; abundance: -; d_gene: TRBD2; CDR3nt: TGTGCCAGCAGCCCCCGACTAGCGGGAAGGGGCGATGAGCAGTTCTTC; CDR3aa: CASSPRLAGRGDEQFF
v_gene: TRBV9; j_gene: TRBJ2-5; abundance: -; d_gene: -; CDR3nt: TGTGCCAGCAGCGTATTGGGCGACCAGGAGACCCAGTACTTC; CDR3aa: CASSVLGDQETQYF
v_gene: TRBV5-1; j_gene: TRBJ2-2; abundance: -; d_gene: TRBD1; CDR3nt: TGCGCCAGCAGCTTCCGGACAGGGGCGAACACCGGGGAGCTGTTTTTT; CDR3aa: CASSFRTGANTGELFF
v_gene: TRBV19; j_gene: TRBJ1-5; abundance: -; d_gene: -; CDR3nt: TGTGCCAGTAGTATTGACAGAAGAAGGCCCATGCATAGCAATCAGCCCCAGCATTTT; CDR3aa: CASSIDRRRPMHSNQPQHF
v_gene: TRBV2; j_gene: TRBJ2-3; abundance: -; d_gene: TRBD2; CDR3nt: TGTGCCAGCAGTAAGAACCACCCCGGACTAGCGGCTAGCACAGATACGCAGTATTTT; CDR3aa: CASSKNHPGLAASTDTQYF
v_gene: TRBV19; j_gene: TRBJ1-2; abundance: -; d_gene: -; CDR3nt: TGTGCCAGTAGTATGGGGCACGTCTATGGCTACACCTTC; CDR3aa: CASSMGHVYGYTF
v_gene: TRBV5-4; j_gene: TRBJ1-4; abundance: -; d_gene: -; CDR3nt: TGTGCCAGCAGCTTCAGGGATGCAACTAATGAAAAACTGTTTTTT; CDR3aa: CASSFRDATNEKLFF
v_gene: TRBV13; j_gene: TRBJ1-1; abundance: -; d_gene: -; CDR3nt: TGTGCCAGCAGCGCGCCCATACAGGATACACTGACAGCTTTCTTT; CDR3aa: CASSAPIQDTLTAFF
v_gene: TRBV29-1; j_gene: TRBJ1-4; abundance: -; d_gene: -; CDR3nt: TGCAGCGTGCGCAACGTGGGGGCGCGTGAAAAACTGTTTTTT; CDR3aa: CSVRNVGAREKLFF